A single sample is the source of the 14 T cell receptor beta chains below, sequenced in a study of blood T cell repertoires in COVID-19. Clones were read by immunoSEQ multiplex PCR, and TCRdb kept only the in-frame ones, dropping some. The table records around 100,000 clones, about 87% of them present only once. Sample: peripheral blood. These receptors all stem from a woman in her thirties with acute or convalescent COVID-19.

V and J are TRBV27 and TRBJ2-1, with TRBD1 matching 7 bases. This CDR3 has 14 residues. Germline trimming cut 3 bases from V and 8 bases from J; bases unmatched to any gene: 7. Germline V gene data show CDR1 as MNHEY and CDR2 as SMNVEV (reference sequence). DNA for the CDR3: TGTGCCAGCAGTTTGGGAGACAGGGATGATGAGCAGTTCTTC. Amino acids: CASSLGDRDDEQFF.

The chain uses TRBV5-1 and TRBJ2-3, with 9 positions matching TRBD2. The CDR3 length is 14 residues. Trimming at V came to 2 bases and at J to 9 bases, leaving 7 bases not matched to a gene. Germline CDR1 and CDR2: SGHRS and YFSETQ. In DNA, the CDR3 is TGCGCCAGCAGCTTAGCGGGGGGCCAGCACACGCAGTATTTT. Encoded protein: CASSLAGGQHTQYF.

The chain carries TRBV4-1 and TRBJ1-6; TRBD1 agrees at 7 bases. Unmatched junction bases numbered 22, after V lost 4 bases and J lost 13 bases. The CDR3 runs to 18 residues. Looked up from germline, CDR1 is MGHRA and CDR2 is YSYEKL. DNA of the CDR3: TGCGCCAGCAGCCCTCTAGTACAGGGGAGGCCTAATATGCCGCCCCTCCACTTT. As protein: CASSPLVQGRPNMPPLHF.

This chain uses TRBV6-5 with TRBJ1-6; D is uncertain. Germline-derived CDR1 and CDR2 are MNHEY and SVGAGI. The V end was cut by 5 bases, the J end by 9 bases, with 11 bases between. The CDR3 extends over 13 amino acids. CDR3 in amino acids: CASSINSGSPLHF. The CDR3 nucleotides read TGTGCCAGCAGTATAAATTCCGGTTCACCCCTCCACTTT.

This chain connects TRBV12-5 to TRBJ1-1, with 7 bases matching TRBD1. The CDR3 has 11 residues. Looked up from germline, CDR1 is LGHNT and CDR2 is FRNRAP. V lost 7 bases and J lost 11; bases outside the gene matches: 7. DNA for the CDR3: TGTGCTAGTGACTCACAGGGGAAGGCTTTCTTT. This gives the protein CASDSQGKAFF.

This clone was detected only a few times. The rearrangement joins TRBV3-1 (or the pseudogene TRBV3-2) to TRBJ1-2; 8 nucleotides match TRBD1. V was clipped by 4 bases and J by 3 bases; unmatched bases: 10. Germline V gene lookup returns CDR1 LGHDT and CDR2 YNNKEL (reference sequence). The CDR3 has 16 residues. CDR3 in DNA: TGTGCCAGCAGCCCCCTCGGGTCAGGGGGCGACTATGGCTACACCTTC. Translation gives CASSPLGSGGDYGYTF.

This clone has just one count. The genes are TRBV29-1 and TRBJ2-7, with D maybe TRBD1 (5 bases). Germline loops: CDR1 SQVTM, CDR2 ANQGSEA. This CDR3 region has 12 residues. V shed 4 bases and J shed 2 bases, with 9 bases lying between them. The CDR3 DNA reads as TGCAGCGTTGGAGAGACAGCCTACGAGCAGTACTTC. This gives the protein CSVGETAYEQYF.

The gene calls are TRBV11-2 and TRBJ2-5, with 7 positions matching TRBD2. The CDR3 covers 13 residues. Germline lookup yields CDR1 SGHAT and CDR2 FQNNGV. J lost 5 bases, V lost 3 bases, and 3 bases had no gene match. The CDR3 region has the DNA TGTGCCAGCAGCTTGGGGGGGGTGGAGACCCAGTACTTC. This sequence encodes CASSLGGVETQYF.

The chain has TRBV19 and TRBJ2-3, with TRBD1 identical over 7 bases. The CDR3 length is 16 residues. CDR1 LNHDA and CDR2 SQIVND come from the germline V gene (reference sequence). The V segment lost 6 bases and the J segment 1 base; nucleotides outside the gene matches: 10. CDR3 residues: CASSPTGDRGTDTQYF. The CDR3 nucleotides are TGTGCCAGTAGCCCCACAGGGGATAGGGGCACAGATACGCAGTATTTT.

The chain combines TRBV7-9 with TRBJ1-1; D remains ambiguous. The germline V and J ends were trimmed by 6 bases and 5 bases, with 13 bases remaining between them. CDR1 and CDR2 from the germline V gene are SEHNR and FQNEAQ (reference sequence). The CDR3 sequence is 13 residues long. This CDR3 is CASSSRTETEAFF. As DNA, the CDR3 is TGTGCCAGCAGTTCCCGTACAGAAACTGAAGCTTTCTTT.

The chain couples TRBV28 to TRBJ1-5, with TRBD1 as a possible D gene (6 bases). CDR1 MDHEN and CDR2 SYDVKM come from the germline V gene. The CDR3 contains 14 residues. Deletions cut 2 bases from V and 5 bases from J, with 10 bases between. The CDR3 loop is CASSLGDTYQPQHF. The CDR3, as DNA: TGTGCCAGCAGTTTAGGGGACACCTATCAGCCCCAGCATTTT.

This chain joins TRBV2 and TRBJ1-4; D may be TRBD1 (5 bases). Germline values: CDR1 SNHLY, CDR2 FYNNEI. The CDR3 is 15 amino acids. V was shortened by 5 bases and J by 8 bases, with 18 bases between the two germline ends. The chain's CDR3 is CASSFSGDSGEKLFF. The CDR3 nucleotides are TGTGCCAGCAGTTTCTCGGGGGACTCGGGGGAAAAACTGTTTTTT.

This clone was seen a single time. The chain joins TRBV10-3 to TRBJ1-1, with D maybe TRBD1 (5 bases). V gave up 6 bases and J gave up 4 bases, with 15 bases separating them. Germline values: CDR1 ENHRY, CDR2 SYGVKD. The length of the CDR3 is 14 residues. The CDR3 here is CAISPGGVGTEAFF. The CDR3 coding sequence is TGTGCCATCAGCCCCGGGGGAGTTGGCACTGAAGCTTTCTTT.

This chain connects TRBV5-5 to TRBJ2-7; no clear D. The CDR3 spans 13 residues. The V end was cut by 0 bases, the J end by 2 bases, with 6 bases between. CDR1 is SGHKS, CDR2 YYEKEE, per germline (reference sequence). The CDR3, as DNA: TGTGCCAGCAGCTTGGCAGTCCCCTACGAGCAGTACTTC. This codes for CASSLAVPYEQYF.